The 2 T cell receptor beta chains presented below share a single source sample, sequenced in a study of cytotoxic CD8 clonotypes in ibrutinib-treated CLL. Libraries were prepared by immunoSEQ multiplex PCR; TCRdb keeps only in-frame clonotypes and omits some of them. The table includes about 29,000 clones, roughly 76% detected once. The input for sequencing was PBMCs, taken after 36 months of ibrutinib treatment. The receptors here all came from a human donor with chronic lymphocytic leukemia.

V is TRBV5-6 and J is TRBJ1-4; 7 nucleotides line up with TRBD1. Germline V gives CDR1 SGHDT, CDR2 YYEEEE. With 3 bases clipped from V and 4 bases from J, the junction kept 3 bases outside the gene matches. The CDR3 has 14 amino acids. The CDR3 loop is CASSSTGYNEKLFF. The CDR3 coding sequence is TGTGCCAGCAGCTCGACAGGGTATAATGAAAAACTGTTTTTT.

The chain uses TRBV6-6 and TRBJ2-3, with a possible D match to TRBD2 (6 bases). The CDR3 is made up of 14 amino acids. The germline V gene has CDR1 MNHNY and CDR2 SVGAGI (reference sequence). V lost 7 bases and J 0 bases, leaving 11 bases between the germline ends. The CDR3 protein is CASKRGESTDTQYF. In nucleotides, the CDR3 is TGTGCCAGCAAGCGCGGGGAAAGCACAGATACGCAGTATTTT.